This TCR beta chain was captured in a study of shared clonotypes between healthy human individuals. Study-wide results and caveats: Generally, naive subsets came out with larger estimated richness than memory subsets.

A word on this clone: Its antigen is currently unknown.

The CDR3 is made up of 14 amino acids. Produced via immunoSEQ multiplex PCR; TCRdb's table is partial and in-frame only. The repertoire holds roughly 1,600,000 clones, around 98.5% seen once, with 0.36% in the top ten. This chain links TRBV21-1 with TRBJ1-5; the table names TRBD1, a call not compared with the DNA. TRBV21-1 is reported as a pseudogene. Material for sequencing was naive CD4+ T cells sorted from blood. Subset noted: CD45RA+ positively selected. The receptor was derived from a man aged 25-45 years in good health. The CDR3 DNA follows: TGTGCCAGCAGAATCTCAGGTAGCAATCAGCCCCAGCATTTT. Translated, it gives CASRISGSNQPQHF.